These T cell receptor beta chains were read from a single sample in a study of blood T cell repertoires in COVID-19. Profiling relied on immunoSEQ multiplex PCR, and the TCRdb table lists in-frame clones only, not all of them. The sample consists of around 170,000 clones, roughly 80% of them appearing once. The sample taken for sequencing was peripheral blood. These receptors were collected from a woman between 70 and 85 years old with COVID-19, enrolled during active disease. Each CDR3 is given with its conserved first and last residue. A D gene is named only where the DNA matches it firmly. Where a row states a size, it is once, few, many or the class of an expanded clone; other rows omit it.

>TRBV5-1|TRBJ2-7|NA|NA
TGCGCCAGCAGCTTGGAGCCGGGGGTGGGCAACGAGCAGTACTTC
CASSLEPGVGNEQYF
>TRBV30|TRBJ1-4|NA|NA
TGTGCCTTTGTATCCCGTAATGAAAAACTGTTTTTT
CAFVSRNEKLFF
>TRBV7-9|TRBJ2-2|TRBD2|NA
TGTGCCAGCAGCTTTAGCGGGAGGGAAGCCGGGGAGCTGTTTTTT
CASSFSGREAGELFF
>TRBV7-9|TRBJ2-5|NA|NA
TGTGCCAGCAGCTTAGGCAGCGGGTCACAAGAGACCCAGTACTTC
CASSLGSGSQETQYF
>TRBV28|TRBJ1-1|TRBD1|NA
TGTGCCAGTTTACCTTGGGACAGAGTGAACACTGAAGCTTTCTTT
CASLPWDRVNTEAFF
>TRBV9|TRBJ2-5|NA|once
TGTGCCAGCAGCGCCGGGACAAATACGTACCAAGAGACCCAGTACTTC
CASSAGTNTYQETQYF
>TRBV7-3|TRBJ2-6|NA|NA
TGTGCCAGCAGCTTACAATCTCCCGGTGGGGCCAACGTCCTGACTTTC
CASSLQSPGGANVLTF
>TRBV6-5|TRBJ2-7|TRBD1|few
TGTGCCAGCAGTTACCCGTCGCAGGGGGCATACGAGCAGTACTTC
CASSYPSQGAYEQYF
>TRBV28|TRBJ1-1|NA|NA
TGTGCCAGCAGTTATGTTAGTAAAAGTGAAGCTTTCTTT
CASSYVSKSEAFF
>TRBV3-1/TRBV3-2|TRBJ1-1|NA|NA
TGTGCCAGCAGCCAACAGGGGAACACTGAAGCTTTCTTT
CASSQQGNTEAFF
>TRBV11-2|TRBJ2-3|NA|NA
TGTGCCAGCAGCTTAGATGGCTCCCTGTGGGATACGCAGTATTTT
CASSLDGSLWDTQYF
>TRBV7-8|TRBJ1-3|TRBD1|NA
TGTGCCAGCACCCATCTGGACAGGGGAAATAGAAACACCATATATTTT
CASTHLDRGNRNTIYF
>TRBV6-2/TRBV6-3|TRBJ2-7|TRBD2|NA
TGTGCCAGCAGTTTCCGGACTAGCGGGAGGGCCTCCTACGAGCAGTACTTC
CASSFRTSGRASYEQYF
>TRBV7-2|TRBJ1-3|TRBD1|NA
TGTGCCAGCAGCTTAGCTCACGGGACAGGGGAGGGAAACACCATATATTTT
CASSLAHGTGEGNTIYF
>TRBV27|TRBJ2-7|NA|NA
TGTGCCAGCAGTCCCCCCCAGGCTGGATCCTACGAGCAGTACTTC
CASSPPQAGSYEQYF
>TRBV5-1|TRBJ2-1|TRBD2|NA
TGCGCCAGCAGCTTGGTAGCGGGAGGAAATAACAATGAGCAGTTCTTC
CASSLVAGGNNNEQFF
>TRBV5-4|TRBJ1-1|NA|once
TGTGCCAGCAGCGCGAACACAGGGTTAACTGAAGCTTTCTTT
CASSANTGLTEAFF
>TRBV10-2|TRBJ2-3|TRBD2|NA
TGCGCCAGCAGCGAAACTAGCGGGAGCACAGATACGCAGTATTTT
CASSETSGSTDTQYF
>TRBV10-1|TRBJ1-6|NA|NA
TGCGCCAGCAGTGCCGGGACTCAATATAATTCACCCCTCCACTTT
CASSAGTQYNSPLHF
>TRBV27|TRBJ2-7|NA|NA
TGTGCCAGCAGCCCAGGTTTGGGCGCTCCCTACGAGCAGTACTTC
CASSPGLGAPYEQYF
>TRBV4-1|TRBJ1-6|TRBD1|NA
TGCGCCAGCAGCCAGGCTTCGCCGACAGGGGGCGCGTCCTATAATTCACCCCTCCACTTT
CASSQASPTGGASYNSPLHF
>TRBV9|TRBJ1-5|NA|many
TGTGCCAGCAGCGTTGGGGGGGACAATCAGCCCCAGCATTTT
CASSVGGDNQPQHF
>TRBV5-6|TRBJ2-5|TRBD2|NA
TGTGCCAGCAGCTTGGGGGTAGCGGGAGGACGAGAGACCCAGTACTTC
CASSLGVAGGRETQYF
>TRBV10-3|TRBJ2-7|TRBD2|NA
TGTGCCATCAGCTCCCCCGGGGGGGGCGGGACTAACATTGTATCCTACGAGCAGTACTTC
CAISSPGGGGTNIVSYEQYF
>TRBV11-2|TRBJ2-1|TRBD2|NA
TGTGCCAGCAGCGAAACTAGCGGGAGGGCCAGTGAGCAGTTCTTC
CASSETSGRASEQFF
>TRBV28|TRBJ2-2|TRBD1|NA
TGTGCCAGCAGTTCCCCAGGGGGCCCCGCCGGGGAGCTGTTTTTT
CASSSPGGPAGELFF
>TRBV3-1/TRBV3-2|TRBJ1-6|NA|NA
TGTGCCAGCAGAAACGTAGGAGATTCTAGTTCACCCCTCCACTTT
CASRNVGDSSSPLHF
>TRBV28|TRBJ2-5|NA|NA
TGTGCCAGCAGTTCGAGGCCAGAGACCCAGTACTTC
CASSSRPETQYF
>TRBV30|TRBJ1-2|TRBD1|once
TGTGCCTGGAGACAGGGGAATGGCTACACCTTC
CAWRQGNGYTF
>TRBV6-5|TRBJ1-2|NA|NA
TGTGCCAGCAGCACAGGCCAGGGCCTTGACTATGGCTACACCTTC
CASSTGQGLDYGYTF
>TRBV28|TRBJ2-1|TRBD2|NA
TGTGCCAGCAGCACAAGACTAGCGGTTTCCTACAATGAGCAGTTCTTC
CASSTRLAVSYNEQFF
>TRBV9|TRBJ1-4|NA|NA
TGTGCCAGCAGCCCCGGGGATTTCCCAAATTCTAATGAAAAACTGTTTTTT
CASSPGDFPNSNEKLFF
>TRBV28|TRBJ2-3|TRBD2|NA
TGTGCCAGCAGTTTATTGGAGCTAGCGGGAGGAGATACGCAGTATTTT
CASSLLELAGGDTQYF
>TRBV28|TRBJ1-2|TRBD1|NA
TGTGCCAGCAGTTCCAGGACAGGGGGCATTAAGAGTAGGGGCTACACCTTC
CASSSRTGGIKSRGYTF
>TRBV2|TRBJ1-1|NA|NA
TGTGCCAGCGGAGGTATTCAGGGGACCACTGAAGCTTTCTTT
CASGGIQGTTEAFF
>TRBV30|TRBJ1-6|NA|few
TGTGCCTGGAGCAAATACGTCTCCCTAACCGGGAGTATTATTTCACCCCTCCACTTT
CAWSKYVSLTGSIISPLHF
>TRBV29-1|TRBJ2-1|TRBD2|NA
TGCAGCGTTGGGGGCGGGAGGAAAGGGGATGAGCAGTTCTTC
CSVGGGRKGDEQFF
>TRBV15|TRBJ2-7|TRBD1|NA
TGTGCCACCAGCAGCACGACAGGGGACTCCTACGAGCAGTACTTC
CATSSTTGDSYEQYF
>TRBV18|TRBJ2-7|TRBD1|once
TGTGCCAGCTCACACGGACAGGGGGCTTACGAGCAGTACTTC
CASSHGQGAYEQYF
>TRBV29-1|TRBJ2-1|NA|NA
TGCAGCGTTGAGGGGGCTGATGAGCAGTTCTTC
CSVEGADEQFF
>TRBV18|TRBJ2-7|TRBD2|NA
TGTGCCAGCTCGTATTATAGCGGGAGGGCTAGCGAGCAGTACTTC
CASSYYSGRASEQYF
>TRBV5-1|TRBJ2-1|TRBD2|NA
TGCGCCAGCAGCCCGCGGGAGAGAGTGGGCTACAATGAGCAGTTCTTC
CASSPRERVGYNEQFF
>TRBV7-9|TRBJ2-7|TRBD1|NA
TGTGCCAGCAGCCCTACCGGGACAGGGGCCTCCTACGAGCAGTACTTC
CASSPTGTGASYEQYF
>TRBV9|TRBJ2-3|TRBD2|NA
TGTGCCAGCAGCGTAGGGGTGACTAGCGTGCCAGATACGCAGTATTTT
CASSVGVTSVPDTQYF
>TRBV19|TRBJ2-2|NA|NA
TGTGCCACCCTGGGCGGGAAAGGACGGAGCACCGGGGAGCTGTTTTTT
CATLGGKGRSTGELFF
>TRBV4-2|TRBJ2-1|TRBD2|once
TGTGCCAGCAGCCGCTTAGCGGGGAGCTCCTACAATGAGCAGTTCTTC
CASSRLAGSSYNEQFF
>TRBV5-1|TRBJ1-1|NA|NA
TGCGCCAGCAGCTTGGTAGGGGACACTGAAGCTTTCTTT
CASSLVGDTEAFF
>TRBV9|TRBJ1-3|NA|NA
TGTGCCAGCAGCGTAGCTCCAGGTGACTCTGGAAACACCATATATTTT
CASSVAPGDSGNTIYF